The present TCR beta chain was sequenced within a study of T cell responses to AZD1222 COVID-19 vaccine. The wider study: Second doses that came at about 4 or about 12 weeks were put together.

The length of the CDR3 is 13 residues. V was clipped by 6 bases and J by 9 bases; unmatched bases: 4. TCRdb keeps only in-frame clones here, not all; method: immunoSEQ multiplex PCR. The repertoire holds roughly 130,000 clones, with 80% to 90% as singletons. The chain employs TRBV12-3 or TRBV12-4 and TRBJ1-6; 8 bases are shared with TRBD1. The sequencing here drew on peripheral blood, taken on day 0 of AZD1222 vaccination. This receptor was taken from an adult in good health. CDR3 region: CASRGQGSSPLHF. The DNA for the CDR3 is TGTGCCAGCAGAGGACAGGGTTCTTCACCCCTCCACTTT.